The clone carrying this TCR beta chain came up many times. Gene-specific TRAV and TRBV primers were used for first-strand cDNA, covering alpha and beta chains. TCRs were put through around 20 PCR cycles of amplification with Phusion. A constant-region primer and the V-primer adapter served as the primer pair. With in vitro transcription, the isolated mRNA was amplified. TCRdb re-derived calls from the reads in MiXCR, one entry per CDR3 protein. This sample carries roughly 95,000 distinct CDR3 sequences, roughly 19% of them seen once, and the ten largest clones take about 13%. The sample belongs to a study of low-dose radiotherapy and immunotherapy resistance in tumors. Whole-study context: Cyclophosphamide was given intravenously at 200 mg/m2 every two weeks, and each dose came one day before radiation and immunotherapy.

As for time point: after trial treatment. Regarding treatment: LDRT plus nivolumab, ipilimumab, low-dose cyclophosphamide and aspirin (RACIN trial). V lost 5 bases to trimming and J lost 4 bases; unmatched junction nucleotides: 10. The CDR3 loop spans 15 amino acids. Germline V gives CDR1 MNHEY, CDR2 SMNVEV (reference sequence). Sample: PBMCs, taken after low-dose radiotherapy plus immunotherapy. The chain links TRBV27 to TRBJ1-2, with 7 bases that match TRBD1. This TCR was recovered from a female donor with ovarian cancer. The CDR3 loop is CASSARGQPRYGYTF. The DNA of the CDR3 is TGTGCCAGCAGTGCACGGGGACAGCCCCGCTATGGCTACACCTTC.